What follows is one T cell receptor beta chain and its context. Its matching antigen is unknown. This specimen belongs to a study of cytomegalovirus exposure and HLA in healthy donors. Whole-study findings and limits: V- and J-gene trimming of TCR beta was linked (in a later analysis) to a missense DCLRE1C variant. It was taken for granted in presence/absence analyses that sequencing depth across donors was roughly uniform.

The germline V gene has CDR1 KGHSH and CDR2 LQKENI. The CDR3 consists of 15 residues. Losses at the gene ends were 3 bases for V and 2 bases for J; bases not matched to a gene: 3. Both 60 Vbeta primers and 13 Jbeta primers went into the PCR. The table came from immunoSEQ multiplex PCR; TCRdb's copy has only in-frame clones and leaves some out. Of about 120,000 clones in the sample, roughly three fifths were seen once. V gene TRBV18 combines with J gene TRBJ2-1; 8 bases agree with TRBD2. Input material: PBMCs. This clonotype was obtained from a man aged 18 to 35 in good health and CMV-seronegative. CDR3 in amino acids: CASSPVAGTYNEQFF. In DNA, the CDR3 is TGTGCCAGCTCACCCGTAGCGGGGACCTACAATGAGCAGTTCTTC.